This passage covers 2 T cell receptor beta chains from one sample sequenced in a study of blood T cell repertoires in COVID-19. Measured with immunoSEQ multiplex PCR; TCRdb has only the in-frame clones, and not every one. The profile shows about 210,000 clones, about 92% of them singletons. Sequencing was performed on peripheral blood. The receptors come from a man younger than 45 with acute or convalescent COVID-19.

This clone occurred once. This chain uses TRBV5-6 with TRBJ1-6; weak D call: TRBD1 (5 bases). The germline V and J ends were trimmed by 4 bases and 9 bases, with 14 bases remaining between them. Germline CDR1 is SGHDT and CDR2 is YYEEEE. The CDR3 covers 14 residues. CDR3 protein: CASSQGSSSSPLHF. CDR3 nucleotides: TGTGCCAGCAGCCAGGGTTCTTCTTCTTCACCCCTCCACTTT. Variable domain in full (rest from reference TRBV5-6 and TRBJ1-6): DAGVTQSPTHLIKTRGQQVTLRCSPKSGHDTVSWYQQALGQGPQFIFQYYEEEERQRGNFPDRFSGHQFPNYSSELNVNALLLGDSALYLCASSQGSSSSPLHFGNGTRLTVT.

The V gene is TRBV7-9, the J gene TRBJ2-1; a weak D match, TRBD2 (6 bases). This CDR3 has 14 amino acids. The V end was cut by 5 bases, the J end by 3 bases, with 11 bases between. Germline CDR1 SEHNR, CDR2 FQNEAQ (reference sequence). This CDR3 is CASSARDSYNEQFF. The CDR3 bases are TGTGCCAGCAGCGCGCGGGATAGCTACAATGAGCAGTTCTTC.